This TCR beta chain was recorded in a study of T cells in Graves' hyperthyroidism and ophthalmopathy. Study-wide results and limits: A model using 13 V-J features told ophthalmopathy apart from stable hyperthyroidism.

The CDR3 runs 17 residues. The V gene's germline CDR1 is KGHSH and CDR2 LQKENI. V lost 2 bases and J lost 1, with 18 bases in between. Authors of the study amplified TCR beta CDR3 regions from RNA transcripts. The TCR CDR3 first-round RT-PCR relied on the HTBI primer set. In TCRdb, the multiplex PCR reads were re-called with MiXCR into one record per CDR3 protein. Of hundreds of thousands of distinct CDR3 sequences in the sample, around 14% were seen once. Over 18 months, lack of ophthalmopathy progression marked Graves' hyperthyroidism as stable. Using around 10 ml of fresh peripheral blood, PBMCs were prepared. Many counts were recorded for this clonotype. The antigen is undetermined.

This chain joins TRBV18 and TRBJ2-7, with unresolved D. This receptor was taken from a woman aged 18-29 years with Graves' hyperthyroidism. The source material was blood. CDR3 protein: CASSPNPRAESSYEQYF. In nucleotides, the CDR3 is TGTGCCAGCTCACCAAACCCCCGGGCTGAGTCTTCCTACGAGCAGTACTTC.